Listed here are 22 T cell receptor beta chains from one sample, sequenced in a study of blood T cell repertoires in COVID-19. Assay used: immunoSEQ multiplex PCR; TCRdb lists only in-frame clones, some missing. The sample records tens of thousands of clones, approximately 85% being singletons. The sequenced sample was peripheral blood. The receptor set was obtained from a woman at least 80 years old with acute or convalescent COVID-19.

The rearrangement joins TRBV10-2 to TRBJ2-3; 7 bases are a match to TRBD2. After removal of 0 bases from V and 14 bases from J, the junction contained 17 bases not matched to a gene. The CDR3 totals 16 residues. Germline V lookup: CDR1 WSHSY, CDR2 SAAADI. CDR3 region: CASSESSGTRALSGYF. CDR3 coding DNA: TGCGCCAGCAGTGAGTCGAGCGGGACTCGGGCCCTCAGTGGGTATTTT.

The CDR3 bases are TGTGCCAGCAGTTTTGGCCCCGTCAATGAGCAGTTCTTC. Translating gives CASSFGPVNEQFF. This rearrangement joins TRBV12-3 or TRBV12-4 to TRBJ2-1, with D uncertain. The CDR3 runs 13 residues. V shed 3 bases and J shed 6 bases, with 9 bases lying between them.

This clone was seen a few times. The chain links TRBV2 to TRBJ1-1; the D is unclear. Germline V gives CDR1 SNHLY, CDR2 FYNNEI. V gave up 8 bases and J gave up 1 base, with 14 bases separating them. The CDR3 sequence is 14 residues long. CDR3 sequence (DNA): TGTGCCAGCTTCTTCGGGGAAACGAACACTGAAGCTTTCTTT. This sequence encodes CASFFGETNTEAFF.

The chain carries TRBV4-1 and TRBJ2-5, with TRBD2 matching over 11 bases. The CDR3 covers 17 residues. The junction had 11 bases not matched to a gene; V was cut back by 4 bases and J by 4 bases. Germline V gene sequence: CDR1 MGHRA, CDR2 YSYEKL. The CDR3 DNA reads TGCGCCAGCAGCCCCGCGACTAGCGGGAATGGAGGAGAGACCCAGTACTTC. Translated, it gives CASSPATSGNGGETQYF.

The J gene is TRBJ2-1, the V gene TRBV2; 10 nucleotides line up with TRBD2. The germline V gene encodes CDR1 SNHLY and CDR2 FYNNEI. This CDR3 contains 14 residues. V shed 6 bases, J shed 6 bases, and the junction held 5 bases outside the gene matches. CDR3 sequence: CASRGTSAINEQFF. The CDR3 nucleotides read TGTGCCAGCAGGGGGACTAGCGCGATCAATGAGCAGTTCTTC.

The V gene is TRBV6-1, the J gene TRBJ2-1, with 9 bases fitting TRBD2. CDR1 is MNHNS and CDR2 is SASEGT in the germline V gene. The CDR3 is made up of 16 amino acids. J gave up 7 bases and V 0 bases, and 7 bases lay outside the gene matches. This CDR3 reads CASSEALASGVNEQFF. Here the CDR3 DNA reads TGTGCCAGCAGTGAAGCCCTGGCTAGCGGGGTGAATGAGCAGTTCTTC.

The chain links TRBV6-5 to TRBJ1-1; possible D gene TRBD1, 6 bases. This CDR3 is 14 amino acids long. The germline V and J ends were trimmed by 0 bases and 11 bases, with 16 bases remaining between them. Germline V gene sequence: CDR1 MNHEY, CDR2 SVGAGI. The CDR3: CASSYSNRGANAFF. DNA of the CDR3: TGTGCCAGCAGTTACTCGAATCGGGGGGCGAACGCTTTCTTT.

The chain is built from TRBV6-5 and TRBJ1-2, with D maybe TRBD1 (6 bases). This CDR3 region has 14 residues. Germline values: CDR1 MNHEY, CDR2 SVGAGI. V was cut by 4 bases and J by 3 bases, with 12 bases left in between. CDR3 region: CASSSEWTDYGYTF. CDR3 sequence (DNA): TGTGCCAGCAGTTCCGAGTGGACAGACTATGGCTACACCTTC.

This clone showed up just a few times. The V and J genes are TRBV3-1 (or the pseudogene TRBV3-2) and TRBJ1-2; TRBD1 agrees at 7 bases. This CDR3 spans 14 amino acids. CDR1 LGHDT and CDR2 YNNKEL come from the germline V gene (reference sequence). Germline trimming cut 1 base from V and 7 bases from J; bases unmatched to any gene: 6. CDR3 nucleotides: TGTGCCAGCAGCCAAGGACGACAGGGAGGTGGCTACACCTTC. Residues: CASSQGRQGGGYTF.

The chain combines TRBV7-9 with TRBJ2-6; perhaps TRBD1 as D (6 bases). The CDR3 covers 16 residues. In germline, CDR1 is SEHNR, CDR2 FQNEAQ (reference sequence). V was pared by 7 bases and J by 0 bases, with 13 bases between. In DNA, the CDR3 is TGTGCCAGCAACCCGGGACAAAGCTCTGGGGCCAACGTCCTGACTTTC. This codes for CASNPGQSSGANVLTF.

The chain combines TRBV10-3 with TRBJ2-1, with 13 bases that match TRBD2. Germline V gene data show CDR1 as ENHRY and CDR2 as SYGVKD. J was trimmed by 5 bases and V by 8 bases; bases with no gene match: 3. The CDR3 is 14 amino acids. This CDR3 is CAIGLAGDNNEQFF. CDR3 bases: TGTGCCATCGGACTAGCGGGAGATAACAATGAGCAGTTCTTC.

The chain carries TRBV5-1 and TRBJ1-1, with D perhaps matching TRBD1 (5 bases). The germline V and J ends were trimmed by 2 bases and 2 bases, with 7 bases remaining between them. In germline, CDR1 is SGHRS, CDR2 YFSETQ. The CDR3 sequence is 13 residues long. The CDR3 DNA is TGCGCCAGCAGCTTTGACAGAAACACTGAAGCTTTCTTT. Protein: CASSFDRNTEAFF.

V usage is TRBV4-1 and J usage is TRBJ2-7, with 7 bases that match TRBD1. V gave up 4 bases and J gave up 2 bases; unmatched junction bases: 5. Germline V gives CDR1 MGHRA, CDR2 YSYEKL. The CDR3 sequence is 14 residues long. CDR3 region: CASSPSGGTYEQYF. As DNA, the CDR3 is TGCGCCAGCAGCCCCTCAGGGGGAACCTACGAGCAGTACTTC.

The V and J genes are TRBV2 and TRBJ2-4; weak D call: TRBD1 (6 bases). From germline, CDR1 is SNHLY and CDR2 FYNNEI. Trimming left V 3 bases short and J 6 bases short, with 15 bases between. The CDR3 consists of 15 residues. The CDR3 here is CASSDNKARGNIQYF. The DNA for the CDR3 is TGTGCCAGCAGTGATAATAAGGCCAGGGGAAACATTCAGTACTTC.

Only one count was recorded for this clone. The CDR3 bases are TGTGCCAGCAGCTTAAGAGCGGGAGGTGCAGATACGCAGTATTTT. This encodes CASSLRAGGADTQYF. The rearrangement uses TRBV5-8 and TRBJ2-3, with 9 bases lining up with TRBD2. Germline CDR1 SGHTS, CDR2 YDEGEE. The J segment lost 4 bases and the V segment lost 2 bases, leaving 5 bases of the junction unmatched. The CDR3 is 15 amino acids. Looking up the rest from reference TRBV5-8 and TRBJ2-3 gives the full variable domain: EAGVTQSPTHLIKTRGQQATLRCSPISGHTSVYWYQQALGLGLQFLLWYDEGEERNRGNFPPRFSGRQFPNYSSELNVNALELEDSALYLCASSLRAGGADTQYFGPGTRLTVL.

The chain uses TRBV2 and TRBJ2-7, with a possible D match to TRBD2 (6 bases). The length of the CDR3 is 15 residues. V shed 8 bases and J shed 4 bases, with 21 bases lying between them. Germline CDR1 and CDR2: SNHLY and FYNNEI. CDR3 bases: TGTGCCAGCCGGACCCCTGGTATTAGCGGATACGAGCAGTACTTC. Translating gives CASRTPGISGYEQYF.

The rearrangement uses TRBV2 and TRBJ2-3, with 13 bases matching TRBD2. J lost 5 bases, V lost 6 bases, and 8 bases had no gene match. The CDR3 is made up of 16 amino acids. Germline V gene data show CDR1 as SNHLY and CDR2 as FYNNEI. Here the CDR3 reads CASRGLAGPIGDTQYF. As DNA, the CDR3 is TGTGCCAGCAGGGGACTAGCGGGACCCATCGGAGATACGCAGTATTTT.

The chain carries TRBV18 and TRBJ2-3, with D possibly matching TRBD2 (6 bases). Trimming pared 3 bases from V and 1 base from J, leaving 8 bases between. Looked up from germline, CDR1 is KGHSH and CDR2 is LQKENI. The CDR3 has 14 residues. The CDR3 spells CASSPSGGTDTQYF. In nucleotides, the CDR3 is TGTGCCAGCTCACCGTCGGGGGGCACAGATACGCAGTATTTT.

J is TRBJ2-3 and V is TRBV30, with D possibly being TRBD2 (5 bases). The germline gives CDR1 GTSNPN, CDR2 SVGIG (reference sequence). The CDR3 totals 17 residues. Trimming left V 2 bases short and J 0 bases short, with 18 bases between. The CDR3 protein is CAWSRGPGRTSTDTQYF. In nucleotides, the CDR3 is TGTGCCTGGAGTCGCGGGCCCGGGCGAACTAGCACAGATACGCAGTATTTT.

V gene TRBV6-5 combines with J gene TRBJ2-1, with 11 positions matching TRBD2. Germline CDR1 and CDR2: MNHEY and SVGAGI. CDR3 length equals 15 residues. Trimming cost V 8 bases and J 8 bases; bases outside gene matches: 11. The CDR3 sequence: CASGLTSGSGHEQFF. CDR3 DNA: TGTGCCAGCGGGCTTACTAGCGGGAGTGGACATGAGCAGTTCTTC.

V gene TRBV19 combines with J gene TRBJ1-5, with D possibly matching TRBD1 (6 bases). CDR3 size: 14 residues. Between the trimmed V and J ends, which lost 7 bases and 0 bases, there was a span of 10 bases. Germline-derived CDR1 and CDR2 are LNHDA and SQIVND (reference sequence). CDR3 nucleotide sequence: TGTGCCAGTATGGACAGTTATAGCAATCAGCCCCAGCATTTT. Translating gives CASMDSYSNQPQHF.

This chain links TRBV18 with TRBJ1-2; D is undetermined. In germline, CDR1 is KGHSH, CDR2 LQKENI. The CDR3 is 14 residues long. The germline V and J ends were trimmed by 1 base and 4 bases, with 10 bases remaining between them. CDR3 amino acids: CASSPQGGGYGYTF. The CDR3 DNA reads TGTGCCAGCTCACCACAGGGAGGTGGCTATGGCTACACCTTC.